This T cell receptor (beta chain) was observed in a study of cytomegalovirus exposure and HLA in healthy donors. Overall study findings and caveats: It was shown in a later analysis that HLA-associated TCR beta chains were more clonally expanded than other, equally common chains.

A word on this clone: Its antigen remains unknown.

13 Jbeta primers and 60 Vbeta primers were used for the PCR. Authors' data handling: Later analysis identified 65 million to 80 million unique TCR beta chains, about 10 million shared. Generated by immunoSEQ multiplex PCR, the TCRdb table keeps only in-frame clones and is missing some. V, J and clone size reflect that table, while D and trimming were determined from the DNA. The sample records 200,000 or so clones, approximately 78% being singletons. Unmatched junction bases numbered 4, after V lost 4 bases and J lost 0 bases. Germline assignment: CDR1 SQVTM and CDR2 ANQGSEA. This CDR3 is 15 amino acids long.

The V and J genes are TRBV29-1 and TRBJ1-2; 11 bases are shared with TRBD1. The sample was PBMCs. The clonotype comes from a young woman in good health and CMV-seronegative. The CDR3 loop is CSVAGTGGSNYGYTF. CDR3 nucleotide sequence: TGCAGCGTTGCCGGGACAGGGGGTTCTAACTATGGCTACACCTTC.